Listed below are T cell receptor beta chains from one sample, sequenced in a study of T-cell reconstitution after alpha-beta-depleted transplantation in children. TCRdb itself ran the PCR reads through MiXCR, one entry per CDR3 protein. The sample has about 400,000 distinct CDR3 sequences; about a fifth are singletons. The specimen was PBMCs from the stem cell graft donor, collected from the stem cell graft. Every receptor here comes from a human donor who donated a stem cell graft to a child with acute myeloid leukemia. Both conserved end residues are part of each CDR3. D genes are given only for firm matches. Size values are once, few and many counts, or a class for expanded clones, and some rows have none.

cdr3_nt: TGTGCCAGCAGTGATTCGGCCTGGACTAGCGGGATTCCTACCTACGAGCAGTACTTC
cdr3_aa: CASSDSAWTSGIPTYEQYF
j_call: TRBJ2-7
clone_size: -
d_call: TRBD2
v_call: TRBV25-1

cdr3_nt: TGCAGCGCCCTAGGGACTAGTTTCTTTCGTAATGAGCAGTTCTTC
cdr3_aa: CSALGTSFFRNEQFF
j_call: TRBJ2-1
clone_size: -
d_call: TRBD2
v_call: TRBV29-1

cdr3_nt: TGTGCCAGCAGCTTAGGGAGCAGGGCCGGCGGCTACACCTTC
cdr3_aa: CASSLGSRAGGYTF
j_call: TRBJ1-2
clone_size: few
d_call: -
v_call: TRBV7-2

cdr3_nt: TGTGCCAGCAGTCTAAGACAGGGAACTTGGGGAGGCTACACCTTC
cdr3_aa: CASSLRQGTWGGYTF
j_call: TRBJ1-2
clone_size: few
d_call: TRBD1
v_call: TRBV12-3/TRBV12-4

cdr3_nt: TGTGCCAGCAGCCCACCGGACGGATACTATGGCTACACCTTC
cdr3_aa: CASSPPDGYYGYTF
j_call: TRBJ1-2
clone_size: -
d_call: -
v_call: TRBV3-1

cdr3_nt: TGTGCCTGGACGGGGACTAGCGGGAGGATGGCCTACAATGAGCAGTTCTTC
cdr3_aa: CAWTGTSGRMAYNEQFF
j_call: TRBJ2-1
clone_size: many
d_call: TRBD2
v_call: TRBV30

cdr3_nt: TGTGCCAGCAGAGGACTAGCGGGAGCACCAGGGGGAAACATTCAGTACTTC
cdr3_aa: CASRGLAGAPGGNIQYF
j_call: TRBJ2-4
clone_size: -
d_call: TRBD2
v_call: TRBV12-3/TRBV12-4

cdr3_nt: TGTGCCAGCAGTCCTCGGACTAGCACAGATACGCAGTATTTT
cdr3_aa: CASSPRTSTDTQYF
j_call: TRBJ2-3
clone_size: -
d_call: -
v_call: TRBV27

cdr3_nt: TGTGCCAGTAGGATGAGCGGGAGAAAAACCAATGAGCAGTTCTTC
cdr3_aa: CASRMSGRKTNEQFF
j_call: TRBJ2-1
clone_size: many
d_call: TRBD2
v_call: TRBV19

cdr3_nt: TGTGCCAGCAGTGAGTTCGCAACTAGCGGGACCGCTTTGGATACGCAGTATTTT
cdr3_aa: CASSEFATSGTALDTQYF
j_call: TRBJ2-3
clone_size: few
d_call: TRBD2
v_call: TRBV2

cdr3_nt: TGCGCCAGCAGTGAGGGGAGCGGTCCCTCGGAGACCCAGTACTTC
cdr3_aa: CASSEGSGPSETQYF
j_call: TRBJ2-5
clone_size: many
d_call: -
v_call: TRBV10-1

cdr3_nt: TGCGCCAGCAGCTTGGACGCGGGAGCACCCTACGAGCAGTACTTC
cdr3_aa: CASSLDAGAPYEQYF
j_call: TRBJ2-7
clone_size: -
d_call: TRBD2
v_call: TRBV5-1

cdr3_nt: TGCAGCGCCATTACTAGTTCAGAGACCCAGTACTTC
cdr3_aa: CSAITSSETQYF
j_call: TRBJ2-5
clone_size: few
d_call: -
v_call: TRBV29-1

cdr3_nt: TGCAGTGCTAGAACTCCGGGACAGAGAACAGATACGCAGTATTTT
cdr3_aa: CSARTPGQRTDTQYF
j_call: TRBJ2-3
clone_size: -
d_call: TRBD1
v_call: TRBV20-1

cdr3_nt: TGCAGTGCTAGAGATCCCACCTCTGGAAACACCATATATTTT
cdr3_aa: CSARDPTSGNTIYF
j_call: TRBJ1-3
clone_size: few
d_call: -
v_call: TRBV20-1

cdr3_nt: TGTGCCAGCAGCTCATCAGGAGCCGTTAATGAAAAACTGTTTTTT
cdr3_aa: CASSSSGAVNEKLFF
j_call: TRBJ1-4
clone_size: few
d_call: -
v_call: TRBV7-9

cdr3_nt: TGTGCCAGCAGCCCCGGACTAGCGGGAATAGAGACCCAGTACTTC
cdr3_aa: CASSPGLAGIETQYF
j_call: TRBJ2-5
clone_size: few
d_call: TRBD2
v_call: TRBV28

cdr3_nt: TGCAGTGCTAGAGATGTGCTGTTGGACACTGAAGCTTTCTTT
cdr3_aa: CSARDVLLDTEAFF
j_call: TRBJ1-1
clone_size: -
d_call: -
v_call: TRBV20-1

cdr3_nt: TGCAGCGTTGTAAATTTGGGCGGGAGCTACAATGAGCAGTTCTTC
cdr3_aa: CSVVNLGGSYNEQFF
j_call: TRBJ2-1
clone_size: few
d_call: TRBD2
v_call: TRBV29-1

cdr3_nt: TGTGCCAGCAGTTTGGGGCTCGAAGCTTTCTTT
cdr3_aa: CASSLGLEAFF
j_call: TRBJ1-1
clone_size: -
d_call: -
v_call: TRBV12-3/TRBV12-4

cdr3_nt: TGCGCCAGCAGCCCGAACCGAGACAGGACACCCGAGCAGTACTTC
cdr3_aa: CASSPNRDRTPEQYF
j_call: TRBJ2-7
clone_size: -
d_call: -
v_call: TRBV5-1

cdr3_nt: TGTGCCAGCAGCCCCCATAGAACCTGGTCTAAATTCTACGAGCAGTACTTC
cdr3_aa: CASSPHRTWSKFYEQYF
j_call: TRBJ2-7
clone_size: -
d_call: -
v_call: TRBV9

cdr3_nt: TGTGCCAGCAGTTCCGGGACAGGGTTTTCCTACGAGCAGTACTTC
cdr3_aa: CASSSGTGFSYEQYF
j_call: TRBJ2-7
clone_size: few
d_call: TRBD1
v_call: TRBV28